This T cell receptor (beta chain) comes out of a study of control samples from healthy donors and cancer patients. TCRdb keeps only in-frame clones here, not all; method: immunoSEQ multiplex PCR. The table has 100,000 to 150,000 clones, more than 75% seen once. CDR1 and CDR2 (germline): MDHEN, SYDVKM. V was clipped by 1 base and J by 2 bases; unmatched bases: 14. The CDR3 length is 19 residues. There are a few counts of this clone. Sequencing was done on a sample of blood. V usage is TRBV28 and J usage is TRBJ2-7, with TRBD2 identical over 10 bases. The source is a man aged 18 to 29 in good health. CDR3 loop: CASSLFLIWLAGGPYEQYF. CDR3 DNA sequence: TGTGCCAGCAGTTTATTTCTTATATGGTTAGCGGGAGGACCCTACGAGCAGTACTTC.